The 9 T cell receptor beta chains listed next were all sequenced from one sample in a study of T cell repertoires in cytomegalovirus infection. One entry per CDR3 protein, called by TCRdb with MiXCR from the reads. Among around 170,000 distinct CDR3 sequences listed, 14% were seen once. The sequenced sample consisted of PBMCs. These receptors were obtained from a human donor in good health (CMV status not recorded). Some clones in this sample may be carry-over from other donors' samples.

The V gene is TRBV6-8, the J gene TRBJ1-2; 12 bases match TRBD1. Trimming took 6 bases from V and 8 from J; bases not matched to a gene: 10. Germline CDR1 and CDR2: MNHGY and SAAAGT. The CDR3 contains 15 residues. The DNA of the CDR3 is TGTGCCAGCAGCTCCGGGACAGGGGGCGCGGGAGGCTACACCTTC. This gives the protein CASSSGTGGAGGYTF.

This clonotype was picked up many times. The chain employs TRBV28 and TRBJ1-2; possibly TRBD1 for D (6 bases). V lost 5 bases to trimming and J lost 8 bases, with 9 bases between them. The CDR3 spans 11 residues. The V gene's germline CDR1 is MDHEN and CDR2 SYDVKM. CDR3: CASSPGGGYTF. As DNA, the CDR3 is TGTGCCAGCAGTCCGGGGGGCGGCTACACCTTC.

This clonotype has only a few counts. The chain links TRBV2 to TRBJ1-4, with D perhaps matching TRBD1 (6 bases). Per the germline V gene, CDR1 is SNHLY and CDR2 is FYNNEI. This CDR3 is 15 amino acids long. With 6 bases removed from V and 4 bases from J, the gap between germline ends came to 15 bases. CDR3 nucleotide sequence: TGTGCCAGCAGGCTACAGGGCGACCGTAATGAAAAACTGTTTTTT. Residues: CASRLQGDRNEKLFF. Drawing the rest from reference TRBV2 and TRBJ1-4, the complete variable domain is EPEVTQTPSHQVTQMGQEVILRCVPISNHLYFYWYRQILGQKVEFLVSFYNNEISEKSEIFDDQFSVERPDGSNFTLKIRSTKLEDSAMYFCASRLQGDRNEKLFFGSGTQLSVL.

Many counts were recorded for this clonotype. The V gene is TRBV7-2, the J gene TRBJ2-7; D possibly matches TRBD1 or TRBD2 (5 bases each). This CDR3 region has 13 residues. V was shortened by 5 bases and J by 6 bases, with 14 bases between the two germline ends. CDR1 SGHTA and CDR2 FQGNSA come from the germline V gene. The CDR3 is CASSLGPPTEQYF. The CDR3 DNA is TGTGCCAGCAGCCTGGGACCCCCTACCGAGCAGTACTTC.

The CDR3 coding sequence is TGCAGCGTTGCCCGGGGAGGCCACGAGCAGTACTTC. This sequence encodes CSVARGGHEQYF. The chain has TRBV29-1 and TRBJ2-7; maybe TRBD2 (6 bases). Germline lookup yields CDR1 SQVTM and CDR2 ANQGSEA. The ends were cut back, 4 bases at V and 5 bases at J, with 12 bases in the middle. The CDR3 length is 12 residues.

In its sample, this clonotype was seen a few times. V gene TRBV7-2 combines with J gene TRBJ1-2, with D possibly TRBD1 on 5 matching bases. Germline CDR1 is SGHTA and CDR2 is FQGNSA. CDR3 length equals 13 residues. The V end was cut by 2 bases, the J end by 4 bases, with 8 bases between. The CDR3 nucleotides read TGTGCCAGCAGCTTAAGGGACCGCTATGGCTACACCTTC. This gives the protein CASSLRDRYGYTF. The full variable domain, rest sourced from reference TRBV7-2 and TRBJ1-2, is GAGVSQSPSNKVTEKGKDVELRCDPISGHTALYWYRQSLGQGLEFLIYFQGNSAPDKSGLPSDRFSAERTGGSVSTLTIQRTQQEDSAVYLCASSLRDRYGYTFGSGTRLTVV.

CDR3 sequence (DNA): TGCGCCAGCAGCTCCCTGCTTGGGGGGAGGCAAGGCTACACCTTC. Translated, it gives CASSSLLGGRQGYTF. The chain has TRBV5-1 and TRBJ1-2; D is possibly TRBD1 (5 bases). The CDR3 consists of 15 residues. The V gene lost 3 bases and the J gene lost 8 bases, with 20 bases spanning the gap. Germline CDR1 is SGHRS and CDR2 is YFSETQ.

This clonotype was detected only a few times. The J gene is TRBJ2-7, the V gene TRBV20-1; 7 bases fit TRBD1. This CDR3 is built from 14 residues. V gave up 4 bases and J gave up 2 bases; unmatched junction bases: 8. Germline V gives CDR1 DFQATT, CDR2 SNEGSKA (reference sequence). As DNA, the CDR3 is TGCAGTGCTAAGTTTGGGACAGTCGCCTACGAGCAGTACTTC. Amino acids: CSAKFGTVAYEQYF.

This clonotype was recorded at least ten times. The CDR3 DNA reads as TGTGCCACCAGCAAAAAACAGGGAAGGTGGGGAAACACCATATATTTT. Encoded protein: CATSKKQGRWGNTIYF. The V call is TRBV15, the J call TRBJ1-3, with D maybe TRBD1 (6 bases). The V gene lost 4 bases and the J gene lost 4 bases, with 17 bases spanning the gap. The CDR3 is 16 amino acids. Germline CDR1 LNHNV, CDR2 YYDKDF (reference sequence).